This T cell receptor beta chain was captured by sequencing in a study of PD-L1 blockade in urothelial cancer (TCRdb year 2017). Notes on the research overall: Therapy was started at some point between 2012 and 2014 for all patients, and atezolizumab 1,200 mg was administered intravenously every 3 weeks. About 90% of the roughly 29 patients were males with bladder-origin urothelial cancer, and about two thirds of the roughly 30 reported a prior smoking history. An ECOG performance status of 0 or 1 was recorded for the patients, and 0 to 3 prior chemotherapy regimens had been received by the patients. Blood samples were analyzed 3 weeks after the start of treatment (second dose) and 6 weeks after the start of treatment. Blood samples gave a median of about 150,000 T cells and 88,000 or so unique TCRs, with a median clonality of approximately 0.08. An exploratory multi-omic analysis was conducted of the somatic, immune and clinical correlates of response to PD-L1 blockade with atezolizumab in urothelial cancer. Pretreatment tumor samples, along with matched peripheral blood collected serially before and after atezolizumab treatment, underwent TCR sequencing. Durable clinical benefit was defined as progression-free survival longer than 6 months, and TCR features were also tested against progression-free and overall survival. Whole exome sequencing and RNA sequencing of pretreatment tumors were performed alongside TCR sequencing in the same patients. Nine or ten patients reached durable clinical benefit, while 20 to 25 patients did not. Approximately 30 patients had pretreatment blood TCR-seq, some 25 had at least one posttreatment blood collection, and some 25 had tumor TCR-seq.

Synthetic TCR analog templates were spiked into each PCR to estimate absolute template abundance from read counts. The immunoSEQ assay used bias-controlled V and J gene primers to amplify TCRbeta CDR3 regions from genomic DNA. Sequencing of rearranged TCRbeta segments was performed at approximately 20X coverage. The source study handled its data this way. Sequencing errors were corrected by clustering, and CDR3s were annotated against IMGT so that V, D and J genes could be assigned. Downstream analyses used only productive TCRbeta rearrangements, leaving out any out-of-frame or stop-codon sequences. To compute clonality, Shannon entropy was normalized by the log of the number of unique productive sequences and then subtracted from one. Clones differing between time points or between blood and tumor were identified by Fisher's exact test with Benjamini-Hochberg correction at adjusted p below 0.01. TCRdb retrieved this table from immuneACCESS and kept in-frame rearrangements only. Not all clones are present; in checked studies, unresolved V genes account for under half, and no reason is known for the remainder. The V and J calls and the clone size are those of that table, but D and trimming were determined from the DNA. The sample table records more than 45,000 clones; around 88% of these occur just once. Of the sample, more than 9% is held by the ten largest clones.

The CDR3 starts with the cysteine, ends with the phenylalanine, and has 15 residues. Only the CDR3 region is kept as DNA, spanning 45 bases read in frame from base 1. The V end loses 5 bases and the J end loses 5 bases, and a stretch of 18 bases separates them. CDR1 and CDR2 are drawn from the germline V gene: SGHVS, FQNEAQ. On the study overall, not on this receptor specifically: At 3 weeks after the start of treatment, tumor-associated TCR clones in peripheral blood had expanded more in patients with durable benefit (n of about 21, p = 0.022). Because the sample size was small (n of about 29) and many exploratory analyses were performed, the results are intended to be hypothesis-generating. A pretreatment peripheral blood TCR clonality below the median was linked to improved progression-free and overall survival.

As regards this clone: Its target antigen remains unknown. No per-base quality is available; no much larger clone lies one base away.

The time point label of this sample denotes: peripheral blood 6 weeks after treatment start. A total of 25 to 35 patients with locally advanced or metastatic urothelial carcinoma, treated at Memorial Sloan Kettering on a trial protocol, made up the cohort. Peripheral blood mononuclear cells were collected pretreatment and during treatment, with between 1 and 8 total time points obtained per patient. The Qiagen DNeasy Blood extraction kit was used to purify genomic DNA from total PBMCs and tumor samples. PBMCs were collected pretreatment and during treatment, and were isolated and stored as previously described.

In this chain, TRBV7-8 is recombined with TRBJ2-5, with the D gene not confidently named. Sample: PBMCs, taken around atezolizumab (anti-PD-L1) treatment. The TCR was taken from a man in his 60s with urothelial cancer. The DNA reads as follows: TGTGCCAGCAGCGCCCCATCAACCTCCAGGGAGACCCAGTACTTC. It codes for CASSAPSTSRETQYF.